Shown below are 22 T cell receptor beta chains from a single sample sequenced in a study of T cell responses to AZD1222 COVID-19 vaccine. Clones were sequenced by immunoSEQ multiplex PCR, and TCRdb holds only the in-frame ones, with some missing. The sample lists 110,000 to 150,000 clones; 91% were seen once. This specimen consisted of peripheral blood, obtained on day 0 of AZD1222 vaccination. Receptors originate from an adult in good health.

This clone came up once. The chain recombines TRBV28 with TRBJ1-2; D remains unclear. Germline V CDR1 and CDR2: MDHEN, SYDVKM. V was clipped by 6 bases and J by 6 bases, with 11 bases between them. This CDR3 comprises 12 residues. As DNA, the CDR3 is TGTGCCAGCAGCCTCACGACACATGGCTACACCTTC. Protein sequence: CASSLTTHGYTF.

V gene TRBV24-1 combines with J gene TRBJ1-2; D gene uncertain. Germline CDR1 KGHDR, CDR2 SFDVKD. Trimming cost V 4 bases and J 0 bases, with 8 bases left between them. CDR3 size: 14 residues. The CDR3 here is CATSDTTANYGYTF. CDR3 coding DNA: TGTGCCACCAGTGACACCACAGCTAACTATGGCTACACCTTC.

The V gene is TRBV15, the J gene TRBJ2-1; 8 positions agree with TRBD2. V gave up 3 bases and J gave up 2 bases; unmatched junction bases: 6. Germline V gives CDR1 LNHNV, CDR2 YYDKDF (reference sequence). The CDR3 extends over 16 amino acids. Written as DNA, the CDR3 is TGTGCCACCAGCAGGGAACTAGCGGTGACCTACAATGAGCAGTTCTTC. It codes for CATSRELAVTYNEQFF.

This chain joins TRBV5-4 and TRBJ1-2; D unclear. The CDR3 is 14 amino acids. The V and J ends lost 2 bases and 4 bases respectively, with 12 bases between them. CDR1 is SGHNT, CDR2 YYREEE, per germline (reference sequence). CDR3 amino acids: CASSLTGIGYGYTF. CDR3 coding DNA: TGTGCCAGCAGCTTAACTGGGATCGGCTATGGCTACACCTTC.

V gene TRBV6-5 combines with J gene TRBJ2-1; either TRBD1 or TRBD2 may fit D (5 bases each). V was clipped by 7 bases and J by 10 bases, with 23 bases between them. The germline CDR1 and CDR2 sequences are MNHEY and SVGAGI. The CDR3 has 15 residues. This CDR3 is CASKPRDPTFKEQFF. In nucleotides, the CDR3 is TGTGCCAGCAAACCTCGGGACCCTACTTTTAAAGAGCAGTTCTTC.

This chain links TRBV7-6 with TRBJ1-6, with TRBD1 identical over 9 bases. The CDR3 contains 15 residues. Germline lookup yields CDR1 SGHVS and CDR2 FNYEAQ. The J segment lost 9 bases and the V segment lost 5 bases, leaving 8 bases of the junction unmatched. The CDR3 region is CASSPGQGNGSPLHF. CDR3 nucleotide sequence: TGTGCCAGCAGCCCTGGACAGGGGAACGGTTCACCCCTCCACTTT.

This clone showed up just once. The chain has TRBV5-1 and TRBJ1-2; 9 bases line up with TRBD1. This CDR3 comprises 16 residues. V was pared by 4 bases and J by 7 bases, with 14 bases of the junction left unmatched. Germline assignment: CDR1 SGHRS and CDR2 YFSETQ. CDR3 coding DNA: TGCGCCAGCAGCCCGATCGTTGGGACAGGGCTTCGTGGCTACACCTTC. Encoded protein: CASSPIVGTGLRGYTF. Looking up the rest from reference TRBV5-1 and TRBJ1-2 gives the full variable domain: KAGVTQTPRYLIKTRGQQVTLSCSPISGHRSVSWYQQTPGQGLQFLFEYFSETQRNKGNFPGRFSGRQFSNSRSEMNVSTLELGDSALYLCASSPIVGTGLRGYTFGSGTRLTVV.

The chain is built from TRBV5-1 and TRBJ2-2; a possible D gene is TRBD1 (6 bases). Germline values: CDR1 SGHRS, CDR2 YFSETQ. The germline V and J ends were trimmed by 4 bases and 3 bases, with 7 bases remaining between them. The CDR3 covers 13 residues. CDR3: CASSRQDTGELFF. In DNA form, the CDR3 reads TGCGCCAGCAGCCGACAGGACACCGGGGAGCTGTTTTTT.

This clone was found a few times. This chain links TRBV12-5 with TRBJ1-3; D is undetermined. The CDR3 spans 15 residues. The V gene's germline CDR1 is LGHNT and CDR2 FRNRAP. V was pared by 3 bases and J by 0 bases, with 9 bases between. This CDR3 reads CASGFGRLSGNTIYF. In nucleotides, the CDR3 is TGTGCTAGTGGTTTTGGGCGCCTCTCTGGAAACACCATATATTTT.

The chain has TRBV11-2 and TRBJ2-7, with D uncertain. The CDR3 has 13 residues. Germline loops: CDR1 SGHAT, CDR2 FQNNGV. Trimming pared 5 bases from V and 3 bases from J, leaving 11 bases between. In DNA, the CDR3 is TGTGCCAGCAGCGACGTAAGGGACTACGAGCAGTACTTC. This encodes CASSDVRDYEQYF. Full variable domain (outside the CDR3, taken from reference TRBV11-2 and TRBJ2-7): EAGVAQSPRYKIIEKRQSVAFWCNPISGHATLYWYQQILGQGPKLLIQFQNNGVVDDSQLPKDRFSAERLKGVDSTLKIQPAKLEDSAVYLCASSDVRDYEQYFGPGTRLTVT.

The chain couples TRBV28 to TRBJ1-1; no firm D call. V was clipped by 5 bases and J by 0 bases, with 7 bases between them. The CDR3 covers 13 residues. The germline V gene encodes CDR1 MDHEN and CDR2 SYDVKM. The CDR3 bases are TGTGCCAGCAGTCACCATCTGAACACTGAAGCTTTCTTT. Amino acids: CASSHHLNTEAFF.

This clone was seen only once. The genes are TRBV4-1 and TRBJ1-2; D not certain. V was cut by 1 base and J by 1 base, with 10 bases left in between. CDR3 length equals 15 residues. Germline V gives CDR1 MGHRA, CDR2 YSYEKL. This CDR3 reads CASSQGRWDNYGYTF. The CDR3, as DNA: TGCGCCAGCAGCCAAGGCCGGTGGGATAACTATGGCTACACCTTC.

The rearrangement links TRBV27 to TRBJ1-1; D is perhaps TRBD1 (5 bases). Trimming shortened V by 3 bases and J by 5 bases, and 10 bases separated the two germline ends. Germline loops: CDR1 MNHEY, CDR2 SMNVEV (reference sequence). The CDR3 runs to 13 residues. The CDR3 DNA reads as TGTGCCAGCAGTTTTTTGGGGGAGACTGAAGCTTTCTTT. Protein product: CASSFLGETEAFF.

Written as DNA, the CDR3 is TGCGCCAGCAGCCAAGATACGGTAGGAGGGGCGGCGACTGAAGCTTTCTTT. Translating it yields CASSQDTVGGAATEAFF. The chain combines TRBV4-3 with TRBJ1-1; weak D call: TRBD1 (5 bases). V was clipped by 0 bases and J by 5 bases, with 19 bases between them. The length of the CDR3 is 17 residues. Germline CDR1 LGHNA, CDR2 YSLEER.

This chain joins TRBV12-3 or TRBV12-4 and TRBJ2-5, with 10 bases matching TRBD2. V was clipped by 6 bases and J by 11 bases; unmatched bases: 9. The CDR3 runs 13 residues. The CDR3 DNA sequence: TGTGCCAGCAGCCCCGGGACTAGCGTTTCGCAGTACTTC. Residues: CASSPGTSVSQYF.

V gene TRBV5-1 combines with J gene TRBJ1-5, with D perhaps matching TRBD1 (6 bases). The CDR3 extends over 13 amino acids. Trimming removed 4 bases at V and 7 bases at J, with 12 bases between. CDR1 and CDR2 (germline): SGHRS, YFSETQ. The CDR3 loop reads CASSTGPEQPQHF. Here the CDR3 DNA reads TGCGCCAGCAGCACAGGGCCGGAACAGCCCCAGCATTTT.

This chain connects TRBV27 to TRBJ2-1; TRBD2 matches at 11 bases. This CDR3 has 16 residues. V gave up 1 base and J gave up 10 bases; unmatched junction bases: 9. Germline values: CDR1 MNHEY, CDR2 SMNVEV (reference sequence). CDR3 amino acids: CASSLWVLAGAGEQFF. In DNA form, the CDR3 reads TGTGCCAGCAGTTTATGGGTACTAGCGGGAGCTGGGGAGCAGTTCTTC.

V usage is TRBV10-1 and J usage is TRBJ2-1; no clear D gene. Trimming stripped 0 bases from V and 4 bases from J, with 7 bases between. The CDR3 is 14 residues long. The germline V gene has CDR1 WNHNN and CDR2 SYGVQD (reference sequence). In DNA, the CDR3 is TGCGCCAGCAGTGAGTCGGCTTTGTACAATGAGCAGTTCTTC. Protein product: CASSESALYNEQFF.

The V and J genes are TRBV15 and TRBJ1-2, with D perhaps matching TRBD1 (6 bases). Trimming left V 0 bases short and J 4 bases short, with 12 bases between. Germline lookup yields CDR1 LNHNV and CDR2 YYDKDF (reference sequence). This CDR3 has 15 residues. The CDR3 nucleotides are TGTGCCACCAGCAGAGATCAAAGGGGGGGCTATGGCTACACCTTC. Encoded protein: CATSRDQRGGYGYTF.

The chain carries TRBV4-1 and TRBJ2-2; D may be TRBD1 or TRBD2 (5 bases each). Germline lookup yields CDR1 MGHRA and CDR2 YSYEKL. The ends were cut back, 4 bases at V and 4 bases at J, with 13 bases in the middle. The CDR3 is made up of 15 amino acids. Written as DNA, the CDR3 is TGCGCCAGCAGCCGGGAGACAGCAATCACCGGGGAGCTGTTTTTT. Translated: CASSRETAITGELFF.

The V call is TRBV11-2, the J call TRBJ1-2; no reliable D call. The germline CDR1 and CDR2 sequences are SGHAT and FQNNGV. CDR3 length: 13 residues. V was clipped by 6 bases and J by 2 bases, with 10 bases between them. The CDR3, as DNA: TGTGCCAGCAGAAGAGACTTAAACTATGGCTACACCTTC. This translates into CASRRDLNYGYTF.

This clone turned up a few times. V gene TRBV7-3 combines with J gene TRBJ1-1; D is uncertain. Germline V gene lookup returns CDR1 SGHTA and CDR2 FQGTGA. The length of the CDR3 is 14 residues. The V and J ends lost 1 base and 1 base respectively, with 7 bases between them. As DNA, the CDR3 is TGTGCCAGCAGCTTAAACTCGCAGAACACTGAAGCTTTCTTT. Translation: CASSLNSQNTEAFF.